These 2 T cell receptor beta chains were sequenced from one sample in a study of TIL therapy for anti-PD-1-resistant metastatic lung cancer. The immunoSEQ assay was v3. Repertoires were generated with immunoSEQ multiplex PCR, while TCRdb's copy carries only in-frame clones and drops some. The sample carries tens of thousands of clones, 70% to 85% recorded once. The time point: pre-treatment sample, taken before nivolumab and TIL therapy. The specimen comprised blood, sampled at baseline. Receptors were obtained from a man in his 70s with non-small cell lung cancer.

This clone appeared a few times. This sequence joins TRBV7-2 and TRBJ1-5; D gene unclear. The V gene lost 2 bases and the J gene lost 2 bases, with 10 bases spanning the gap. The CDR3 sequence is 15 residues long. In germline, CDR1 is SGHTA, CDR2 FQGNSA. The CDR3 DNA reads TGTGCCAGCAGCTTAACGGGGAAAGGCAATCAGCCCCAGCATTTT. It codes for CASSLTGKGNQPQHF.

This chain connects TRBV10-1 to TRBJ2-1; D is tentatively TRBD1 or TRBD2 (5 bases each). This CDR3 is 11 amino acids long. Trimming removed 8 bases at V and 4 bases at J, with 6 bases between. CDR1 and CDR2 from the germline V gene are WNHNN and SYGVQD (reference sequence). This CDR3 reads CASGGYNEQFF. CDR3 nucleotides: TGCGCCAGCGGGGGATACAATGAGCAGTTCTTC.